This T cell receptor beta chain was sequenced in a study of response to subunit inactivated influenza vaccine. Study outcomes and limitations: A suggestion made by the authors is that each seasonal influenza vaccination recruits few new T cells.

This clonotype occurred a few times. The antigen is not known. V lost 9 bases, J lost 2 bases, and 13 bases lay in between. This CDR3 is built from 13 residues. TCRdb ran MiXCR on the RT-PCR reads and lists one entry per CDR3 protein. The table records 650,000 to 800,000 distinct CDR3 sequences, about 15% of them present only once. The chain combines TRBV12-3 or TRBV12-4 with TRBJ1-2; D is undetermined. Source: PBMCs from blood, taken about 14 days before vaccination. This sequence originates from a man aged 45-65 years who received an inactivated influenza vaccine. The CDR3 region has the DNA TGTGCCAGTGGGTACTCCATGAACTATGGCTACACCTTC. Protein sequence: CASGYSMNYGYTF.